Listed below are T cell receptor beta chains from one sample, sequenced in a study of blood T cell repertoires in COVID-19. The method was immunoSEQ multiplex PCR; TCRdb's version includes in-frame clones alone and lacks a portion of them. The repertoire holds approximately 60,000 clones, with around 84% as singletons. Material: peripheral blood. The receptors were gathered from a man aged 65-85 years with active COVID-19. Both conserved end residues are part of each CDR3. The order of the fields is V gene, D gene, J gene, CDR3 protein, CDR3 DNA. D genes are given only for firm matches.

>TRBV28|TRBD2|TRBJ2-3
CASSKREGADTQYF
TGTGCCAGCAGTAAGCGGGAGGGCGCTGATACGCAGTATTTT
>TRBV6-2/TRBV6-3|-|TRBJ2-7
CASSSGSYEQYF
TGTGCCAGCAGTTCCGGGTCATACGAGCAGTACTTC
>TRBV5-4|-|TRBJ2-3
CASSLDAGLSTDTQYF
TGTGCCAGCAGCTTGGATGCGGGTTTAAGCACAGATACGCAGTATTTT
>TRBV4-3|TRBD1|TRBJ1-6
CASSQDSNRGSSPLHF
TGCGCCAGCAGCCAAGATAGTAACAGGGGAAGTTCACCCCTCCACTTT
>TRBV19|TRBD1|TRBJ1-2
CASNVPGQGNYGYTF
TGTGCCAGTAATGTACCTGGACAGGGGAACTATGGCTACACCTTC
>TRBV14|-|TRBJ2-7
CASSPKFPGLHPYEQYF
TGTGCCAGCAGCCCTAAATTTCCGGGACTTCATCCCTACGAGCAGTACTTC
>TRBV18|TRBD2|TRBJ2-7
CASSPPTSGSRLYEQYF
TGTGCCAGCTCACCACCGACTAGCGGGAGTAGGTTGTACGAGCAGTACTTC
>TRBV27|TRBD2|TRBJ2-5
CASSPPGTSGNKQETQYF
TGTGCCAGCAGTCCCCCCGGGACTAGCGGGAATAAACAAGAGACCCAGTACTTC
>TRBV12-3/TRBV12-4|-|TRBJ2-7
CASSRGSNYEQYF
TGTGCCAGCAGTCGCGGTTCCAACTACGAGCAGTACTTC
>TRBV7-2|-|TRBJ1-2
CASSRSATATKYGYTF
TGTGCCAGCAGCCGCAGTGCGACAGCTACAAAGTATGGCTACACCTTC
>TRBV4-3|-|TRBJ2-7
CASSQGPGKLGEQYF
TGCGCCAGCAGCCAAGGGCCAGGGAAGTTAGGCGAGCAGTACTTC
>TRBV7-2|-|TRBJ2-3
CASSLEIRNTQYF
TGTGCCAGCAGCTTAGAAATCCGTAATACGCAGTATTTT
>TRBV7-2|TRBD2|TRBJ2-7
CASSLGGTAGVSDEQYF
TGTGCCAGCAGCTTAGGGGGGACCGCGGGAGTTTCGGACGAGCAGTACTTC
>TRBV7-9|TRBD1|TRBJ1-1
CASSLRQGDLEAFF
TGTGCCAGCAGCTTAAGACAGGGCGATCTAGAAGCTTTCTTT
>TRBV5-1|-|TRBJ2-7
CASTGADEQYF
TGCGCCAGCACTGGGGCGGACGAGCAGTACTTC
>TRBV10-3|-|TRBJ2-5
CAISESPGETQYF
TGTGCCATCAGTGAGTCGCCAGGGGAGACCCAGTACTTC
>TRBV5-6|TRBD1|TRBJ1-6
CASSFRTGASPLHF
TGTGCCAGCAGCTTTCGGACAGGAGCTTCACCCCTCCACTTT
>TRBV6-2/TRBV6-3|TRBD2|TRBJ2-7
CASSSGLAGVEQYF
TGTGCCAGCAGTTCGGGACTAGCGGGGGTAGAGCAGTACTTC
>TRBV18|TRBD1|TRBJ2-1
CASSRRDSYNEQFF
TGTGCCAGCTCACGACGGGACAGCTACAATGAGCAGTTCTTC
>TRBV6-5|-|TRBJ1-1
CASRSRSGAFF
TGTGCCAGCAGATCCCGGTCCGGAGCTTTCTTT